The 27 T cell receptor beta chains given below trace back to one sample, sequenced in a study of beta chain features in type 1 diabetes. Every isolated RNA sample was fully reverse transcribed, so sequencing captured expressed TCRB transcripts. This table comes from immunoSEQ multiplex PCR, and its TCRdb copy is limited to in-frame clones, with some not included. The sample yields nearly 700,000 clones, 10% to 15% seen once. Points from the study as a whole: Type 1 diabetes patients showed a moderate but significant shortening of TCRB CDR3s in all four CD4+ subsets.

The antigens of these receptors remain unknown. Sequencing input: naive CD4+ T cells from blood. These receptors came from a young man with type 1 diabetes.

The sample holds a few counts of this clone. The CDR3 bases are TGTGCCAGCAGGGCGGGACAGGCACACACTGAAGCTTTCTTT. It encodes CASRAGQAHTEAFF. The chain recombines TRBV2 with TRBJ1-1; TRBD1 matches 8 bases. This CDR3 spans 14 amino acids. Per germline, CDR1 SNHLY and CDR2 FYNNEI. V shed 6 bases, J shed 3 bases, and the junction held 6 bases outside the gene matches.

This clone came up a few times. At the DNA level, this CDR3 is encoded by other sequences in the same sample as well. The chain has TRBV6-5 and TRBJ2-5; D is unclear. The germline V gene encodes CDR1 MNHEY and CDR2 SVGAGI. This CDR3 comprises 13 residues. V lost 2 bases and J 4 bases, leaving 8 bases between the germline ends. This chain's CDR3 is CASSYRLGETQYF. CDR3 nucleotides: TGTGCCAGCAGTTACAGGCTCGGAGAGACCCAGTACTTC.

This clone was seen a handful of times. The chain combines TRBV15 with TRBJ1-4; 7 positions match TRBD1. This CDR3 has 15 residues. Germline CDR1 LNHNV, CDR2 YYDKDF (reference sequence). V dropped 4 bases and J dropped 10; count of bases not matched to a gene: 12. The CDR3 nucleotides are TGTGCCACCAGCACCCCAGGACAGGCGGCGGGAAAACTGTTTTTT. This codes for CATSTPGQAAGKLFF.

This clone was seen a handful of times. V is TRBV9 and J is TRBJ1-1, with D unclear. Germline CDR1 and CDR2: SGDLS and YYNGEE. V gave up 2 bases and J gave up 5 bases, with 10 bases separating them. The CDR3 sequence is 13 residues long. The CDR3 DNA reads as TGTGCCAGCAGCGTGGTAGCGGGGACTGAAGCTTTCTTT. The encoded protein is CASSVVAGTEAFF.

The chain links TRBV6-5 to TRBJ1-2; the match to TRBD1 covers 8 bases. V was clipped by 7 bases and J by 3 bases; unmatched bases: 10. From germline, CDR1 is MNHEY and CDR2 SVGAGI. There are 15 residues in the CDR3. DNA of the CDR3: TGTGCCAGCACCCGGATCGACAGGGGCGACTATGGCTACACCTTC. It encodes CASTRIDRGDYGYTF.

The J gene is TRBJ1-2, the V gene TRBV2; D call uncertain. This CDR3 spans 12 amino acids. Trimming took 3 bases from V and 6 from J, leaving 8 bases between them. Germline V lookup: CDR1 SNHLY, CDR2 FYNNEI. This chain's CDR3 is CASSELWDGYTF. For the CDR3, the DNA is TGTGCCAGCAGTGAGTTGTGGGATGGCTACACCTTC.

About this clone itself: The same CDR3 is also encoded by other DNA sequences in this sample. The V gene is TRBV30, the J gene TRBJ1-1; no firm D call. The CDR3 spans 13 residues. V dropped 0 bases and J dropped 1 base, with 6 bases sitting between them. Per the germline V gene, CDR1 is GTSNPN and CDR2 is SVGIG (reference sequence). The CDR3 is CAWSVLGNTEAFF. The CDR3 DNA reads TGTGCCTGGAGTGTACTCGGGAACACTGAAGCTTTCTTT.

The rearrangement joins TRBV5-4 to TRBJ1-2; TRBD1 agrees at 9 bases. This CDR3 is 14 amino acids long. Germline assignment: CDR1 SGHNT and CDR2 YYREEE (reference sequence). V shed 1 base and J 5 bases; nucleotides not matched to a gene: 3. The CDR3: CASSLKGQGYGYTF. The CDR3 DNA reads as TGTGCCAGCAGCTTGAAGGGACAGGGTTATGGCTACACCTTC. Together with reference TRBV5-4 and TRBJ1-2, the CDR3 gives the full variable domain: ETGVTQSPTHLIKTRGQQVTLRCSSQSGHNTVSWYQQALGQGPQFIFQYYREEENGRGNFPPRFSGLQFPNYSSELNVNALELDDSALYLCASSLKGQGYGYTFGSGTRLTVV.

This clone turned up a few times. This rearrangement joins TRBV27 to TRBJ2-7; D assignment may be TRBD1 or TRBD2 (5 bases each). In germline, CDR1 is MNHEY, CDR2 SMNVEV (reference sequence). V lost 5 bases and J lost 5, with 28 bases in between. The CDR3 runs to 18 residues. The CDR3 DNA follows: TGTGCCAGCAGTAGCCCGGGACGGGCACCTTCCGGCTGGGACGAGCAGTACTTC. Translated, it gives CASSSPGRAPSGWDEQYF.

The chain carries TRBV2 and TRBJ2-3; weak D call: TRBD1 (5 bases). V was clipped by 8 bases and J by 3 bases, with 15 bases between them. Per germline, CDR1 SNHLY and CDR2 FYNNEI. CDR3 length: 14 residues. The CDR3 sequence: CASGAGPRTDTQYF. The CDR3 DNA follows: TGTGCCAGCGGGGCAGGGCCCAGGACAGATACGCAGTATTTT.

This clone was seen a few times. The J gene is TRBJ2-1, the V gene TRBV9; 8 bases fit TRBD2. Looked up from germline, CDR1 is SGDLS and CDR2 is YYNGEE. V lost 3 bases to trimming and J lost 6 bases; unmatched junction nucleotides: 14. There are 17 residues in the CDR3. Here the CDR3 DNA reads TGTGCCAGCAGCGCCTTCGGCGGGGGGACCCAATTCAATGAGCAGTTCTTC. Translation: CASSAFGGGTQFNEQFF. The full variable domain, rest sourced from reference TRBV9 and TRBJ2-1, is DSGVTQTPKHLITATGQRVTLRCSPRSGDLSVYWYQQSLDQGLQFLIQYYNGEERAKGNILERFSAQQFPDLHSELNLSSLELGDSALYFCASSAFGGGTQFNEQFFGPGTRLTVL.

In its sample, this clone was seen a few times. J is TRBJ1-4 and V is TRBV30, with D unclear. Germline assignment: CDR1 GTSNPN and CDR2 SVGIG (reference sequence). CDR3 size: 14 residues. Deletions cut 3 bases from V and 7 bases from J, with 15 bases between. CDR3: CAWRNIRAGEKLFF. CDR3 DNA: TGTGCCTGGAGAAATATCCGGGCAGGTGAAAAACTGTTTTTT.

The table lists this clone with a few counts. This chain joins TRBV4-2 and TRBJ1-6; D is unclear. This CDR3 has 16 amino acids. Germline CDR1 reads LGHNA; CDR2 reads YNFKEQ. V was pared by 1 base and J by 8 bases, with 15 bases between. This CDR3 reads CASSQGTGGLDSPLHF. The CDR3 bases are TGTGCCAGCAGCCAAGGGACCGGAGGCCTGGATTCACCCCTCCACTTT.

The CDR3 region is CAIRAWENTEAFF. Here the CDR3 DNA reads TGTGCCATCAGGGCCTGGGAGAACACTGAAGCTTTCTTT. J is TRBJ1-1 and V is TRBV10-3; D not resolved. Trimming removed 6 bases from V and 1 base from J, with 9 bases in between. Germline lookup yields CDR1 ENHRY and CDR2 SYGVKD. CDR3 length: 13 residues.

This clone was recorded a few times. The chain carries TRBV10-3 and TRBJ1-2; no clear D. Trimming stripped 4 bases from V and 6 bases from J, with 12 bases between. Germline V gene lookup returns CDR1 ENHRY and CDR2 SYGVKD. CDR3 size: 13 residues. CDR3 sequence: CAISADLLDGYTF. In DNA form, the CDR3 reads TGTGCCATCAGTGCGGACCTACTAGATGGCTACACCTTC.

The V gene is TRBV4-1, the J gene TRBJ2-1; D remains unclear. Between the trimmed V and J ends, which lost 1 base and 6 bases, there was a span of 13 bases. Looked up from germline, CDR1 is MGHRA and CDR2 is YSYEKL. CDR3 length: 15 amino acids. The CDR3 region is CASSQVQQVLNEQFF. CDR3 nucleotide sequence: TGCGCCAGCAGCCAAGTTCAGCAGGTTCTCAATGAGCAGTTCTTC.

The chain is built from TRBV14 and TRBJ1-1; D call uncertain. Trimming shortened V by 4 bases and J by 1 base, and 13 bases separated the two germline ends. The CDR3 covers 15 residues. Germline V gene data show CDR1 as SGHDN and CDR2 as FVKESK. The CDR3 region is CASSLLAGSNTEAFF. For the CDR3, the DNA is TGTGCCAGCAGCCTCCTGGCTGGCTCGAACACTGAAGCTTTCTTT.

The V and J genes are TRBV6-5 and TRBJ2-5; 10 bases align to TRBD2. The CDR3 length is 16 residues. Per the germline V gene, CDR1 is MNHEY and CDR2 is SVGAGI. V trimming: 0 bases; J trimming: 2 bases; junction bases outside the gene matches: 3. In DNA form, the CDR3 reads TGTGCCAGCAGTTACTCGGGTAGCGGGGGGCAAGAGACCCAGTACTTC. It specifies CASSYSGSGGQETQYF.

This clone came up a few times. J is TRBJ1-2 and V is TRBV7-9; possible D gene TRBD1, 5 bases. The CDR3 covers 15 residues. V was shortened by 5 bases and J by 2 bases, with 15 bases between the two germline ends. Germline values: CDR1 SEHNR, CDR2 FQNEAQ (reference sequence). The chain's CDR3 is CASSPYRTRNYGYTF. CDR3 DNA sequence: TGTGCCAGCAGCCCCTATCGGACAAGAAACTATGGCTACACCTTC.

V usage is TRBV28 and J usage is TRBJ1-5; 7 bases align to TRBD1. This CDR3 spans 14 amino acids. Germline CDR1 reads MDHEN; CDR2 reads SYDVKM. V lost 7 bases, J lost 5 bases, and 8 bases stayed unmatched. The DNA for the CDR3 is TGTGCCAGCACTTCATGGGACAGTGATCAGCCCCAGCATTTT. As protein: CASTSWDSDQPQHF.

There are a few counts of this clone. The CDR3 loop is CASSYFGGGTEAFF. DNA of the CDR3: TGTGCCAGCAGTTACTTCGGGGGTGGGACTGAAGCTTTCTTT. The chain joins TRBV6-6 to TRBJ1-1; maybe TRBD1 (5 bases). The CDR3 is 14 residues long. CDR1 and CDR2 (germline): MNHNY, SVGAGI (reference sequence). V was pared by 1 base and J by 5 bases, with 11 bases between.

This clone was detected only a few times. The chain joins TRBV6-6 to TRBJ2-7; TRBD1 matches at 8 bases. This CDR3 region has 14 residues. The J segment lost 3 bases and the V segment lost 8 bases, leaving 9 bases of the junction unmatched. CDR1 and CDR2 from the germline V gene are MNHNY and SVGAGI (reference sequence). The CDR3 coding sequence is TGTGCCAGCCGAGCCGGGACAGGAGTCTACGAGCAGTACTTC. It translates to CASRAGTGVYEQYF.

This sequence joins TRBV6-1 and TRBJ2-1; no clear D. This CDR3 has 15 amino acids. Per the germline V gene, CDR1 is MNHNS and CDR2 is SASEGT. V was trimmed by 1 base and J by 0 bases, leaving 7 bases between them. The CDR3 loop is CASSEVQLSYNEQFF. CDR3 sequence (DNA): TGTGCCAGCAGTGAAGTACAGCTCTCCTACAATGAGCAGTTCTTC.

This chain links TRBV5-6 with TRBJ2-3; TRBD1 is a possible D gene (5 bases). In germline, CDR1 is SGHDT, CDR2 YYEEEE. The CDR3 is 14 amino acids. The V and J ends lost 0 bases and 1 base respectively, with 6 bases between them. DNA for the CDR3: TGTGCCAGCAGCTTGGAAGGGGGCACAGATACGCAGTATTTT. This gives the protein CASSLEGGTDTQYF.

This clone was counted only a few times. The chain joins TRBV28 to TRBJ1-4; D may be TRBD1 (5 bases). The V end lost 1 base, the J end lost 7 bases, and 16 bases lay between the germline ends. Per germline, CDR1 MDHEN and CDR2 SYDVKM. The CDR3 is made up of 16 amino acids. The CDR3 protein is CASSLFPGPGGEKLFF. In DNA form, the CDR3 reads TGTGCCAGCAGTTTATTCCCGGGACCCGGCGGTGAAAAACTGTTTTTT.

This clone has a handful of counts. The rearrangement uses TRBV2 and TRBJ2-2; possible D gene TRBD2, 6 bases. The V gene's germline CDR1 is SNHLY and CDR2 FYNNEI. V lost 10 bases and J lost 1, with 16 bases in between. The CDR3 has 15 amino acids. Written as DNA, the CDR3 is TGTGCCATCCCCGGCGGGACTGAGAACACCGGGGAGCTGTTTTTT. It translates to CAIPGGTENTGELFF. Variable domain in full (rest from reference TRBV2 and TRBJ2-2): EPEVTQTPSHQVTQMGQEVILRCVPISNHLYFYWYRQILGQKVEFLVSFYNNEISEKSEIFDDQFSVERPDGSNFTLKIRSTKLEDSAMYFCAIPGGTENTGELFFGEGSRLTVL.

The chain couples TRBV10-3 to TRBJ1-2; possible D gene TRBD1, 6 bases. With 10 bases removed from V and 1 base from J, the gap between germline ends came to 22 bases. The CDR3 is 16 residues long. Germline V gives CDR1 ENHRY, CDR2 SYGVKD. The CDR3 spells CATESTDRPVNYGYTF. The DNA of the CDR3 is TGTGCCACCGAATCTACCGACAGGCCAGTTAACTATGGCTACACCTTC.